The 32 T cell receptor beta chains reported below all come from one sample, sequenced in a study of OX40 agonist ivuxolimab in advanced cancers. Produced via immunoSEQ multiplex PCR; TCRdb's table is partial and in-frame only. This sample has about 50,000 clones; 93% occur once, and the top ten carry about 18%. The sample was CD4+ or CD8+ T cells sorted from blood, taken in a trial of the OX40 agonist ivuxolimab. These TCRs come from an adult with an advanced solid tumor such as melanoma, head and neck, liver or kidney cancer.

V is TRBV7-6 and J is TRBJ1-4; TRBD1 agrees at 8 bases. J was trimmed by 6 bases and V by 1 base; bases with no gene match: 7. Germline V gene lookup returns CDR1 SGHVS and CDR2 FNYEAQ. The length of the CDR3 is 16 residues. In nucleotides, the CDR3 is TGTGCCAGCAGCTTAGTCCCCTTGGACAGGGATGAAAAACTGTTTTTT. This translates into CASSLVPLDRDEKLFF.

The rearrangement uses TRBV19 and TRBJ2-2; no clear D. Germline loops: CDR1 LNHDA, CDR2 SQIVND (reference sequence). The CDR3 totals 15 residues. Trimming removed 7 bases from V and 1 base from J, with 13 bases in between. In DNA, the CDR3 is TGTGCCAGTATCCGGAGCGAACAGAACACCGGGGAGCTGTTTTTT. Its translation is CASIRSEQNTGELFF.

V and J are TRBV6-6 and TRBJ2-5; D gene uncertain. The ends were cut back, 7 bases at V and 5 bases at J, with 14 bases in the middle. This CDR3 region has 13 residues. Germline CDR1 MNHNY, CDR2 SVGAGI (reference sequence). The CDR3 DNA reads TGTGCCAGCACCCCGGGCGCACGGGAGACCCAGTACTTC. It specifies CASTPGARETQYF.

In its sample, this clone was seen once. The CDR3: CASWDGSTDTQYF. Written as DNA, the CDR3 is TGTGCCAGCTGGGACGGTAGCACAGATACGCAGTATTTT. The chain links TRBV19 to TRBJ2-3; possibly TRBD1 or TRBD2 for D (5 bases each). With 9 bases removed from V and 0 bases from J, the gap between germline ends came to 10 bases. Germline V CDR1 and CDR2: LNHDA, SQIVND (reference sequence). The CDR3 spans 13 residues.

The chain employs TRBV28 and TRBJ1-6; D is unclear. Trimming stripped 3 bases from V and 7 bases from J, with 10 bases between. The germline gives CDR1 MDHEN, CDR2 SYDVKM. The CDR3 spans 14 residues. CDR3 sequence: CASSFLWGNSPLHF. The CDR3 region has the DNA TGTGCCAGCAGTTTTTTGTGGGGAAATTCACCCCTCCACTTT.

The rearrangement links TRBV7-9 to TRBJ2-5; 14 bases agree with TRBD2. V gave up 5 bases and J gave up 5 bases; unmatched junction bases: 7. The CDR3 runs 16 residues. CDR1 and CDR2 (germline): SEHNR, FQNEAQ (reference sequence). The CDR3 region has the DNA TGTGCCAGCAGCCTCGGACTAGCGGGAGGAAGGGAGACCCAGTACTTC. Its protein product is CASSLGLAGGRETQYF.

Concerning this clone: Mismatch with germline at one junction end may stem from a read error. The chain couples TRBV6-5 to TRBJ2-1; D call uncertain. In germline, CDR1 is MNHEY, CDR2 SVGAGI. The CDR3 consists of 12 residues. The CDR3 DNA is TGTGCCAGCAGTATCTCCGACAATGAGCAGTTCTTC. Its translation is CASSISDNEQFF.

The chain joins TRBV6-5 to TRBJ1-2; the D gene is possibly TRBD1 (6 bases). V shed 4 bases and J shed 4 bases, with 19 bases lying between them. CDR3 length: 16 residues. Germline lookup yields CDR1 MNHEY and CDR2 SVGAGI. This CDR3 is CASSLKMTGNPYGYTF. CDR3 in DNA: TGTGCCAGCAGTTTGAAGATGACAGGCAATCCCTATGGCTACACCTTC.

The J gene is TRBJ2-1, the V gene TRBV11-2; possibly TRBD2 for D (7 bases). V dropped 5 bases and J dropped 2 bases, with 13 bases sitting between them. Per the germline V gene, CDR1 is SGHAT and CDR2 is FQNNGV. The CDR3 has 15 amino acids. The DNA of the CDR3 is TGTGCCAGCAGCGGGGGGGACACCCCCTACAATGAGCAGTTCTTC. This codes for CASSGGDTPYNEQFF.

By frequency in the sample, this clone is medium-sized. The chain carries TRBV6-4 and TRBJ2-3; D remains ambiguous. V lost 2 bases, J lost 1 base, and 4 bases lay in between. This CDR3 is 13 amino acids long. From germline, CDR1 is MRHNA and CDR2 SNTAGT. The CDR3 protein is CASSDRGTDTQYF. CDR3 coding DNA: TGTGCCAGCAGTGACAGGGGCACAGATACGCAGTATTTT.

The gene calls are TRBV7-2 and TRBJ2-7; TRBD2 aligns across 9 bases. The V and J ends lost 3 bases and 2 bases, in that order; junction bases with no gene match: 2. The CDR3 spans 14 residues. CDR1 SGHTA and CDR2 FQGNSA come from the germline V gene. CDR3 sequence (DNA): TGTGCCAGCAGCTTTGCTAGCGGGGCCTACGAGCAGTACTTC. Protein product: CASSFASGAYEQYF.

This clone was observed a single time. This rearrangement joins TRBV6-5 to TRBJ2-7; a possible D gene is TRBD2 (6 bases). In germline, CDR1 is MNHEY, CDR2 SVGAGI. This CDR3 has 14 residues. V gave up 2 bases and J gave up 1 base, with 9 bases separating them. The CDR3 protein is CASSYEEGSYEQYF. The CDR3 nucleotides are TGTGCCAGCAGTTACGAGGAGGGGTCCTACGAGCAGTACTTC.

This rearrangement joins TRBV10-1 to TRBJ1-2; a possible D gene is TRBD1 (5 bases). The CDR3 has 13 residues. Trimming cost V 3 bases and J 2 bases, with 7 bases left between them. CDR1 and CDR2 (germline): WNHNN, SYGVQD (reference sequence). The CDR3 loop reads CASSEGENYGYTF. The CDR3 nucleotides are TGCGCCAGCAGTGAAGGGGAAAACTATGGCTACACCTTC.

This clone was seen a few times. CDR3 sequence: CASSAPMGTINYGYTF. DNA for the CDR3: TGTGCCAGCAGCGCTCCAATGGGGACAATTAACTATGGCTACACCTTC. This rearrangement joins TRBV9 to TRBJ1-2; TRBD1 is a possible D gene (6 bases). CDR1 is SGDLS, CDR2 YYNGEE, per germline. This CDR3 contains 16 residues. The V and J ends lost 3 bases and 1 base respectively, with 16 bases between them. The entire variable domain, with the rest obtained from reference TRBV9 and TRBJ1-2, is as follows: DSGVTQTPKHLITATGQRVTLRCSPRSGDLSVYWYQQSLDQGLQFLIQYYNGEERAKGNILERFSAQQFPDLHSELNLSSLELGDSALYFCASSAPMGTINYGYTFGSGTRLTVV.

The chain couples TRBV11-2 to TRBJ1-1; a possible D gene is TRBD1 (6 bases). CDR1 and CDR2 (germline): SGHAT, FQNNGV. V was cut by 8 bases and J by 7 bases, with 11 bases left in between. This CDR3 spans 11 amino acids. The CDR3 DNA follows: TGTGCCAGCTCTCCCAGGGGTGAAGCTTTCTTT. Residues: CASSPRGEAFF.

The gene calls are TRBV27 and TRBJ2-7; TRBD2 matches at 8 bases. The CDR3 is made up of 16 amino acids. Per germline, CDR1 MNHEY and CDR2 SMNVEV (reference sequence). J was trimmed by 0 bases and V by 5 bases; bases with no gene match: 9. The CDR3: CASSPPSAGDSYEQYF. In DNA, the CDR3 is TGTGCCAGCAGTCCACCCTCAGCGGGAGACTCCTACGAGCAGTACTTC.

This chain connects TRBV6-6 to TRBJ1-2, with TRBD1 matching over 7 bases. Trimming cost V 8 bases and J 6 bases; bases outside gene matches: 12. CDR3 length equals 14 residues. Germline V gives CDR1 MNHNY, CDR2 SVGAGI (reference sequence). CDR3 bases: TGTGCCAGCCGAGGGGGCCAGGCTTTTAATGGCTACACCTTC. Amino acid sequence: CASRGGQAFNGYTF.

This clone was seen only once. The J gene is TRBJ2-1, the V gene TRBV7-6; D assignment may be TRBD1 or TRBD2 (5 bases each). V was trimmed by 2 bases and J by 5 bases, leaving 16 bases between them. The CDR3 length is 16 residues. Germline V gene lookup returns CDR1 SGHVS and CDR2 FNYEAQ. CDR3 sequence (DNA): TGTGCCAGCAGCTTAAAAAGTGGGACGGCTAACAATGAGCAGTTCTTC. Translated, it gives CASSLKSGTANNEQFF.

V gene TRBV6-5 combines with J gene TRBJ1-4, with 11 bases aligning to TRBD1. CDR1 and CDR2 from the germline V gene are MNHEY and SVGAGI. This CDR3 comprises 13 residues. V dropped 7 bases and J dropped 7; count of bases not matched to a gene: 2. The CDR3, as DNA: TGTGCCAGCAAAGGGACAGGGGGTGAAAAACTGTTTTTT. As protein: CASKGTGGEKLFF.

The chain combines TRBV6-1 with TRBJ2-2; perhaps TRBD2 as D (6 bases). Germline V gives CDR1 MNHNS, CDR2 SASEGT. The V gene lost 8 bases and the J gene lost 1 base, with 14 bases spanning the gap. This CDR3 region has 15 residues. CDR3 residues: CASFPPGLNTGELFF. CDR3 nucleotides: TGTGCCAGCTTTCCTCCGGGACTGAACACCGGGGAGCTGTTTTTT.

This chain joins TRBV11-3 and TRBJ2-7; no firm D call. The V and J ends lost 0 bases and 3 bases respectively, with 6 bases between them. CDR1 SGHNT and CDR2 YENEEA come from the germline V gene. CDR3 length: 13 residues. For the CDR3, the DNA is TGTGCCAGCAGCTTAGAACAGAGCTACGAGCAGTACTTC. Amino acid sequence: CASSLEQSYEQYF.

The rearrangement links TRBV2 to TRBJ2-7, with D possibly TRBD1 on 6 matching bases. CDR3 length: 11 residues. The germline gives CDR1 SNHLY, CDR2 FYNNEI. V was trimmed by 5 bases and J by 7 bases, leaving 9 bases between them. The CDR3 DNA reads as TGTGCCAGCAGTTACAGGGATGAGCAGTACTTC. It codes for CASSYRDEQYF.

This clone was counted once. The genes are TRBV5-1 and TRBJ2-1; D is tentatively TRBD1 or TRBD2 (5 bases each). This CDR3 has 14 residues. The germline CDR1 and CDR2 sequences are SGHRS and YFSETQ. Trimming stripped 5 bases from V and 6 bases from J, with 15 bases between. CDR3 residues: CASRLETGPNEQFF. The CDR3 DNA sequence: TGCGCCAGCAGACTAGAAACGGGGCCCAATGAGCAGTTCTTC.

The table lists this clone with a few counts. The chain employs TRBV19 and TRBJ2-7; TRBD1 matches at 8 bases. The CDR3 runs to 14 residues. With 5 bases clipped from V and 0 bases from J, the junction kept 3 bases outside the gene matches. The germline V gene encodes CDR1 LNHDA and CDR2 SQIVND (reference sequence). The DNA of the CDR3 is TGTGCCAGTAGTGTAACAGGGGGCTCCTACGAGCAGTACTTC. Translated: CASSVTGGSYEQYF. The full variable domain, in which reference TRBV19 and TRBJ2-7 provide the parts outside the CDR3, is DGGITQSPKYLFRKEGQNVTLSCEQNLNHDAMYWYRQDPGQGLRLIYYSQIVNDFQKGDIAEGYSVSREKKESFPLTVTSAQKNPTAFYLCASSVTGGSYEQYFGPGTRLTVT.

The chain uses TRBV5-1 and TRBJ1-1, with D possibly being TRBD1 (6 bases). This CDR3 is 15 amino acids long. Deletions cut 4 bases from V and 5 bases from J, with 18 bases between. Germline CDR1 reads SGHRS; CDR2 reads YFSETQ. CDR3 nucleotide sequence: TGCGCCAGCAGCCCGCTTGGCGGGGGCTGGACTGAAGCTTTCTTT. Amino acid sequence: CASSPLGGGWTEAFF.

The chain carries TRBV5-6 and TRBJ2-7; perhaps TRBD2 as D (6 bases). CDR1 and CDR2 (germline): SGHDT, YYEEEE. V dropped 1 base and J dropped 3 bases, with 14 bases sitting between them. This CDR3 comprises 15 residues. Written as DNA, the CDR3 is TGTGCCAGCAGCTTGAAGGGCGGGAAACACTACGAGCAGTACTTC. Its protein is CASSLKGGKHYEQYF.

V gene TRBV18 combines with J gene TRBJ2-2; D perhaps matches TRBD2 (5 bases). CDR3 length: 15 residues. Trimming stripped 3 bases from V and 4 bases from J, with 12 bases between. CDR1 and CDR2 (germline): KGHSH, LQKENI. CDR3 amino acids: CASSPRASGTGELFF. CDR3 sequence (DNA): TGTGCCAGCTCACCCCGGGCCAGCGGCACCGGGGAGCTGTTTTTT.

The V gene is TRBV7-9, the J gene TRBJ2-1; the D is unclear. Germline CDR1 is SEHNR and CDR2 is FQNEAQ (reference sequence). V lost 4 bases and J 9 bases, leaving 7 bases between the germline ends. The CDR3 contains 11 residues. Here the CDR3 reads CASSWGTEQFF. The CDR3 nucleotides read TGTGCCAGCAGCTGGGGAACTGAGCAGTTCTTC.

This chain connects TRBV27 to TRBJ2-1; 12 nucleotides agree with TRBD2. Trimming cost V 4 bases and J 9 bases; bases outside gene matches: 7. Germline values: CDR1 MNHEY, CDR2 SMNVEV (reference sequence). CDR3 length: 15 residues. The CDR3 nucleotides are TGTGCCAGCAGTTCCCCGGGACTAGCGGGCGGTGAGCAGTTCTTC. It is translated as CASSSPGLAGGEQFF.

As DNA, the CDR3 is TGTGCCAGCAGCTTAGCAGGGTTCAACGAGCAGTACTTC. Its translation: CASSLAGFNEQYF. V and J are TRBV7-6 and TRBJ2-7; D remains ambiguous. Germline values: CDR1 SGHVS, CDR2 FNYEAQ. V was shortened by 0 bases and J by 5 bases, with 8 bases between the two germline ends. The CDR3 spans 13 residues.

CDR3 DNA sequence: TGCGCCAGCAGCCAAGAATGGGGACTCAGTTACGAGCAGTACTTC. It encodes CASSQEWGLSYEQYF. J is TRBJ2-7 and V is TRBV4-1; possible D gene TRBD2, 6 bases. V lost 0 bases to trimming and J lost 4 bases, with 13 bases between them. This CDR3 region has 15 residues. From germline, CDR1 is MGHRA and CDR2 YSYEKL.

The chain joins TRBV11-2 to TRBJ2-1, with D uncertain. The germline gives CDR1 SGHAT, CDR2 FQNNGV. The CDR3 has 12 amino acids. The ends were cut back, 5 bases at V and 10 bases at J, with 12 bases in the middle. The CDR3 region has the DNA TGTGCCAGCAGCGCGGAAGGAGTCGAGCAGTTCTTC. It codes for CASSAEGVEQFF. Full variable domain (outside the CDR3, taken from reference TRBV11-2 and TRBJ2-1): EAGVAQSPRYKIIEKRQSVAFWCNPISGHATLYWYQQILGQGPKLLIQFQNNGVVDDSQLPKDRFSAERLKGVDSTLKIQPAKLEDSAVYLCASSAEGVEQFFGPGTRLTVL.